This TCR beta chain was sequenced during a study of CD8 T cells in ankylosing spondylitis. V was clipped by 5 bases and J by 5 bases; unmatched bases: 5. Germline-derived CDR1 and CDR2 are DFQATT and SNEGSKA (reference sequence). The CDR3 extends over 14 amino acids. 5'-RACE, quantitative and with molecular barcodes, yielded the TCR beta libraries. TCRdb redid the calling of the 5' RACE reads with MiXCR, one entry per CDR3 protein. The top ten hold approximately 0.97% of the sample, which has hundreds of thousands of distinct CDR3 sequences, 17% seen once. General observations from the study: What appeared characteristic of ankylosing spondylitis blood was a TCR beta motif of 7 or 8 highly homologous variants. Researchers reportedly found disease-linked clones significantly enriched in matched ankylosing spondylitis synovial fluid.

This clonotype was found many times. Its matching antigen is unknown. This TCR came from a male donor with ankylosing spondylitis. This chain joins TRBV20-1 and TRBJ2-1; 11 bases agree with TRBD2. Sequencing was performed on blood, either unsorted or a sorted T cell fraction (not recorded which). The CDR3 region has the DNA TGCAGTGCTCAACTAGCGGGAGTCCACAATGAGCAGTTCTTC. Its protein product is CSAQLAGVHNEQFF.